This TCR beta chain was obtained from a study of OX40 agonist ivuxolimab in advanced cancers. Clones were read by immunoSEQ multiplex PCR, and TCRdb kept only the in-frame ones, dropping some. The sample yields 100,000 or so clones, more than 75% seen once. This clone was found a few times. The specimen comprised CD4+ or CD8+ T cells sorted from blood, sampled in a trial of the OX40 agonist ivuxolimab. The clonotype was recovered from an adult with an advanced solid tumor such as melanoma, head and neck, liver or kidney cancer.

The DNA of the CDR3 is TGTGCCAGCAGCCAGAGGGACACTGAAGCTTTCTTT. It codes for CASSQRDTEAFF. The chain is built from TRBV7-9 and TRBJ1-1, with D unresolved. Germline loops: CDR1 SEHNR, CDR2 FQNEAQ (reference sequence). Trimming removed 5 bases from V and 3 bases from J, with 7 bases in between. This CDR3 has 12 amino acids.